This TCR beta chain was recovered during a study of blood T cell repertoires in COVID-19. In the study overall: The United States, Italy and Spain provided the acute and convalescent COVID-19 samples. The cDNA or gDNA used as material had been derived from T cells, B-cell-depleted T cells, or PBMCs.

This table comes from immunoSEQ multiplex PCR, and its TCRdb copy is limited to in-frame clones, with some not included. Of over 200,000 clones listed, around 83% were seen once; the top ten hold 7% to 10%. CDR3 length: 15 residues. V dropped 4 bases and J dropped 3; count of bases not matched to a gene: 8. Germline V gene lookup returns CDR1 SGHVS and CDR2 FQNEAQ. The J gene is TRBJ2-5, the V gene TRBV7-8; 7 bases agree with TRBD2. Sequencing used peripheral blood. The receptor comes from a woman aged 50 to 60 with acute or convalescent COVID-19. CDR3 in amino acids: CASSSALAVKETQYF. The CDR3 DNA reads TGTGCCAGCAGCTCCGCCCTAGCGGTAAAAGAGACCCAGTACTTC.